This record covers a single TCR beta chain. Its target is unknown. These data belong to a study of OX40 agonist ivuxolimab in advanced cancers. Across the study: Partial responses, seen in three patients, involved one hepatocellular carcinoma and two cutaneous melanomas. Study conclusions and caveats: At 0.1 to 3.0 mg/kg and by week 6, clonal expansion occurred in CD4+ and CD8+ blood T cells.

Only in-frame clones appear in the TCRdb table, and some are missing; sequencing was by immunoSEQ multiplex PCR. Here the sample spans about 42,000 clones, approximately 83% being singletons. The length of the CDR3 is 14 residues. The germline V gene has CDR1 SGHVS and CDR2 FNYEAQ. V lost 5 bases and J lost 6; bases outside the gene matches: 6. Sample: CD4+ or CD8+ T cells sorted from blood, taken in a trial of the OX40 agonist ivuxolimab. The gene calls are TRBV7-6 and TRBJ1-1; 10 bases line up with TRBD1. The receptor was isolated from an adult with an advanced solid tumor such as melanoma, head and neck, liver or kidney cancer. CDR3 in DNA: TGTGCCAGCAGCCCCCGGGACAGGGGTCCTGAAGCTTTCTTT. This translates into CASSPRDRGPEAFF.